Each of the 26 T cell receptor beta chains below was sequenced from the same sample in a study of T-cell memory formation after mild COVID-19. From the 5' RACE reads, TCRdb called clonotypes with MiXCR, one entry per CDR3 protein. The sample lists roughly 340,000 distinct CDR3 sequences, 20% to 25% occurring once. Specimen: PBMCs or a T cell subset sorted from them (not recorded which). These receptors were obtained from a man between 18 and 35 years old who had mild COVID-19 (a few samples of this study predate the infection). Cell type and time point are not known.

The V and J genes are TRBV7-9 and TRBJ2-1, with D perhaps TRBD1 or TRBD2 (5 bases each). Trimming left V 3 bases short and J 8 bases short, with 11 bases between. Germline V gene data show CDR1 as SEHNR and CDR2 as FQNEAQ (reference sequence). This CDR3 region has 13 residues. The chain's CDR3 is CASSLGVWDEQFF. The CDR3 coding sequence is TGTGCCAGCAGCTTGGGGGTATGGGATGAGCAGTTCTTC.

V gene TRBV7-2 combines with J gene TRBJ2-2; TRBD1 matches at 7 bases. This CDR3 has 14 amino acids. V lost 5 bases to trimming and J lost 6 bases; unmatched junction nucleotides: 6. The germline CDR1 and CDR2 sequences are SGHTA and FQGNSA. CDR3 amino acids: CASSMQQGSGELFF. CDR3 in DNA: TGTGCCAGCAGCATGCAACAGGGGTCCGGGGAGCTGTTTTTT.

This clonotype was detected a few times. J is TRBJ1-1 and V is TRBV14, with D tentatively TRBD1 (5 bases). Germline CDR1 and CDR2: SGHDN and FVKESK. This CDR3 has 13 residues. Between the trimmed V and J ends, which lost 0 bases and 10 bases, there was a span of 12 bases. The chain's CDR3 is CASSQDRQGRAFF. Written as DNA, the CDR3 is TGTGCCAGCAGCCAAGATCGGCAGGGTCGAGCTTTCTTT.

This clonotype showed up just a few times. The gene calls are TRBV11-2 and TRBJ2-5, with 8 bases fitting TRBD2. The CDR3 sequence is 13 residues long. Germline CDR1 and CDR2: SGHAT and FQNNGV. The V and J ends lost 5 bases and 5 bases, in that order; junction bases with no gene match: 4. The CDR3 DNA is TGTGCCAGCAGCATCAGCGGGGGTGAGACCCAGTACTTC. Amino acid sequence: CASSISGGETQYF.

This clonotype was recorded many times. The chain combines TRBV7-3 with TRBJ2-1, with D maybe TRBD2 (6 bases). The CDR3 loop spans 18 amino acids. CDR1 and CDR2 (germline): SGHTA, FQGTGA. The V end was cut by 3 bases, the J end by 2 bases, with 20 bases between. CDR3 protein: CASSFGAVGRGPYNEQFF. CDR3 coding DNA: TGTGCCAGCAGCTTCGGAGCGGTGGGGCGGGGCCCCTACAATGAGCAGTTCTTC.

There are a few counts of this clonotype. The J gene is TRBJ2-2, the V gene TRBV5-1; D remains unclear. Deletions cut 0 bases from V and 8 bases from J, with 8 bases between. The CDR3 consists of 13 residues. Looked up from germline, CDR1 is SGHRS and CDR2 is YFSETQ. In DNA form, the CDR3 reads TGCGCCAGCAGCTTGGAAGGAGTTGGGGAGCTGTTTTTT. Its protein product is CASSLEGVGELFF.

This clonotype has a handful of counts. The chain couples TRBV7-2 to TRBJ2-1; TRBD2 matches 11 bases. CDR1 and CDR2 from the germline V gene are SGHTA and FQGNSA. The CDR3 is 15 amino acids. The junction had 4 bases not matched to a gene; V was cut back by 5 bases and J by 4 bases. The CDR3 bases are TGTGCCAGCAGCCGCCGACTAGCGGGGTACAATGAGCAGTTCTTC. Translation: CASSRRLAGYNEQFF.

The rearrangement uses TRBV28 and TRBJ1-6, with D unclear. V was trimmed by 8 bases and J by 0 bases, leaving 5 bases between them. CDR3 size: 13 residues. The germline V gene has CDR1 MDHEN and CDR2 SYDVKM. The CDR3 DNA follows: TGTGCCAGCGGGATCTCCTATAATTCACCCCTCCACTTT. It translates to CASGISYNSPLHF.

The V call is TRBV5-1, the J call TRBJ1-2; 9 bases align to TRBD1. This CDR3 has 15 residues. Germline V gene lookup returns CDR1 SGHRS and CDR2 YFSETQ. Trimming at V came to 1 base and at J to 3 bases, leaving 4 bases not matched to a gene. In DNA, the CDR3 is TGCGCCAGCAGCTTGCTGGGACAGGGAGACTATGGCTACACCTTC. Translated: CASSLLGQGDYGYTF.

The V and J genes are TRBV4-1 and TRBJ1-5; a possible D gene is TRBD1 (5 bases). V lost 1 base and J 0 bases, leaving 16 bases between the germline ends. This CDR3 is 18 amino acids long. Germline V gene lookup returns CDR1 MGHRA and CDR2 YSYEKL. In nucleotides, the CDR3 is TGCGCCAGCAGCCAAGGGGTCTTCGGGGGAGTTAGCAATCAGCCCCAGCATTTT. This gives the protein CASSQGVFGGVSNQPQHF.

This clonotype was detected only a few times. The chain employs TRBV18 and TRBJ2-7; the match to TRBD1 covers 7 bases. V gave up 2 bases and J gave up 3 bases; unmatched junction bases: 4. CDR1 KGHSH and CDR2 LQKENI come from the germline V gene. The CDR3 has 14 residues. CDR3 in DNA: TGTGCCAGCTCACCAAGGCAGGGGGACTACGAGCAGTACGTC. Protein sequence: CASSPRQGDYEQYV.

This clonotype was seen at least ten times. The chain uses TRBV5-1 and TRBJ2-4; no firm D call. The V gene lost 4 bases and the J gene lost 2 bases, with 13 bases spanning the gap. Germline CDR1 is SGHRS and CDR2 is YFSETQ. The CDR3 sequence is 15 residues long. CDR3 in amino acids: CASSHPFVSKNIQYF. CDR3 DNA: TGCGCCAGCAGCCACCCTTTCGTGTCCAAAAACATTCAGTACTTC.

In DNA, the CDR3 is TGCGCCACCCGATATTCCTACACAGATACGCAGTATTTT. Translation gives CATRYSYTDTQYF. The chain couples TRBV5-1 to TRBJ2-3, with D uncertain. The V gene lost 9 bases and the J gene lost 2 bases, with 13 bases spanning the gap. Germline V lookup: CDR1 SGHRS, CDR2 YFSETQ. CDR3 length equals 13 residues.

The V and J genes are TRBV20-1 and TRBJ1-2; D unresolved. This CDR3 has 11 amino acids. V lost 2 bases, J lost 2 bases, and 3 bases lay in between. Per the germline V gene, CDR1 is DFQATT and CDR2 is SNEGSKA (reference sequence). CDR3 protein: CSARRNYGYTF. The DNA for the CDR3 is TGCAGTGCTAGACGAAACTATGGCTACACCTTC.

The chain employs TRBV10-3 and TRBJ1-2; D is unclear. V lost 0 bases, J lost 0 bases, and 5 bases lay in between. CDR3 length: 14 amino acids. Germline CDR1 ENHRY, CDR2 SYGVKD. CDR3 bases: TGTGCCATCAGTGAGTCGACCTCTAACTATGGCTACACCTTC. It encodes CAISESTSNYGYTF.

This sequence joins TRBV2 and TRBJ2-3; D is possibly TRBD2 (7 bases). The CDR3 totals 13 residues. Germline CDR1 reads SNHLY; CDR2 reads FYNNEI. V lost 4 bases to trimming and J lost 8 bases, with 13 bases between them. The CDR3 spells CASSARGRGTQYF. In DNA, the CDR3 is TGTGCCAGCAGTGCGCGGGGGCGGGGTACGCAGTATTTT.

This clonotype was seen a few times. The CDR3 region has the DNA TGCAGTGCTTCACAGAATTTGAGGGATGGCTACACCTTC. Protein sequence: CSASQNLRDGYTF. The chain combines TRBV20-1 with TRBJ1-2; D is undetermined. Germline V gene lookup returns CDR1 DFQATT and CDR2 SNEGSKA (reference sequence). V lost 5 bases and J 6 bases, leaving 16 bases between the germline ends. The CDR3 extends over 13 amino acids.

This clonotype was seen many times. One end of the junction is discordant with germline, which a read error may explain. The rearrangement joins TRBV5-1 to TRBJ2-4; no reliable D call. The germline gives CDR1 SGHRS, CDR2 YFSETQ. The CDR3 is 14 amino acids. Here the CDR3 reads CASSLGVAKNIQYF. The DNA of the CDR3 is TGTGCCAGCAGCTTGGGTGTAGCCAAAAACATTCAGTACTTC.

V usage is TRBV10-3 and J usage is TRBJ2-3; 12 bases map to TRBD2. Unmatched junction bases numbered 5, after V lost 6 bases and J lost 4 bases. The CDR3 sequence is 15 residues long. CDR1 ENHRY and CDR2 SYGVKD come from the germline V gene. CDR3 amino acids: CAIRETSGGPDTQYF. The CDR3 DNA reads TGTGCCATCAGGGAGACTAGCGGGGGACCAGATACGCAGTATTTT.

The chain has TRBV15 and TRBJ1-1; D possibly corresponds to TRBD1 (6 bases). The CDR3 is 13 residues long. Germline V gene lookup returns CDR1 LNHNV and CDR2 YYDKDF (reference sequence). V was pared by 3 bases and J by 6 bases, with 11 bases between. The CDR3 protein is CATSSPGVAEAFF. CDR3 in DNA: TGTGCCACCAGCAGCCCAGGGGTCGCTGAAGCTTTCTTT.

As concerns this clonotype: It may be a read error: a sequence one base away is much more abundant. The gene calls are TRBV7-2 and TRBJ2-1; no reliable D call. The CDR3 spans 13 residues. Germline CDR1 SGHTA, CDR2 FQGNSA. Trimming cost V 1 base and J 4 bases, with 5 bases left between them. The CDR3 protein is CASSLDVYNEQFF. The CDR3 bases are TGTGCCAGCAGCTTAGATGTGTACAATGAGCAGTTCTTC.

This clonotype came up a few times. This chain joins TRBV20-1 and TRBJ2-5, with D hard to call. Trimming cost V 7 bases and J 5 bases, with 8 bases left between them. The germline V gene encodes CDR1 DFQATT and CDR2 SNEGSKA (reference sequence). The CDR3 has 10 residues. In DNA form, the CDR3 reads TGCAGTGGGATATCGGAGACCCAGTACTTC. It translates to CSGISETQYF.

This chain connects TRBV18 to TRBJ2-6; 7 bases fit TRBD1. The CDR3 has 15 residues. J was trimmed by 2 bases and V by 3 bases; bases with no gene match: 1. Germline V lookup: CDR1 KGHSH, CDR2 LQKENI. The CDR3 DNA is TGTGCCAGCTCACCGGGACAGACTGGGGCCAACGTCCTGACTTTC. This gives the protein CASSPGQTGANVLTF.

This clonotype has just one count. The chain recombines TRBV2 with TRBJ2-7; D unresolved. The V end lost 6 bases, the J end lost 12 bases, and 12 bases lay between the germline ends. CDR1 and CDR2 (germline): SNHLY, FYNNEI. The CDR3 has 10 amino acids. CDR3 DNA sequence: TGTGCCAGCAGGGTGTGGAACTCGTACGTC. It translates to CASRVWNSYV.

CDR3 residues: CASSPDTIENYGYTF. Here the CDR3 DNA reads TGTGCCAGCAGCCCAGACACCATCGAGAACTATGGCTACACCTTC. V is TRBV5-5 and J is TRBJ1-2; D remains unclear. V shed 4 bases and J shed 2 bases, with 15 bases lying between them. This CDR3 is 15 amino acids long. CDR1 SGHKS and CDR2 YYEKEE come from the germline V gene (reference sequence).

The sample holds one count of this clonotype. The chain is built from TRBV20-1 and TRBJ1-4; D possibly corresponds to TRBD1 (6 bases). V gave up 3 bases and J gave up 7 bases, with 15 bases separating them. There are 14 residues in the CDR3. Germline assignment: CDR1 DFQATT and CDR2 SNEGSKA (reference sequence). As DNA, the CDR3 is TGCAGTGCTAGTAGGGGGGGCGCGGCTGAAAAACTGTTTTTT. It is translated as CSASRGGAAEKLFF.